This T cell receptor beta chain is drawn from a study of radiotherapy plus CTLA-4 blockade in lung cancer. Study-wide context: Objective responses arose in approximately 17% of patients, and approximately 31% experienced disease control. Study findings and constraints: Reports state that early shifts in blood T cell clones, with interferon-beta, best predicted response.

The protocol was immunoSEQ multiplex PCR, while the TCRdb copy is restricted to in-frame clones and leaves out a portion. Counted here are about 60,000 clones, over 80% occurring once; the ten biggest clones make up about 4.2%. A word on this clone: As yet, its antigen is unknown.

The V gene lost 3 bases and the J gene lost 2 bases, with 11 bases spanning the gap. This CDR3 is 15 amino acids long. Germline CDR1 reads SGHTA; CDR2 reads FQGNSA. Patients in the study, people with chemo-refractory metastatic non-small-cell lung cancer, received focal radiation plus ipilimumab CTLA-4 blockade. The source of this sequence is a human donor with non-small cell lung cancer who had a partial response to radiotherapy plus ipilimumab. V usage is TRBV7-2 and J usage is TRBJ2-1; unclear D gene. The material sequenced was peripheral blood, taken from a patient treated with radiotherapy plus ipilimumab. DNA for the CDR3: TGTGCCAGCAGCTTCTCTCTGATAGCCTACAATGAGCAGTTCTTC. Protein product: CASSFSLIAYNEQFF. The full variable domain, in which reference TRBV7-2 and TRBJ2-1 provide the parts outside the CDR3, is GAGVSQSPSNKVTEKGKDVELRCDPISGHTALYWYRQSLGQGLEFLIYFQGNSAPDKSGLPSDRFSAERTGGSVSTLTIQRTQQEDSAVYLCASSFSLIAYNEQFFGPGTRLTVL.